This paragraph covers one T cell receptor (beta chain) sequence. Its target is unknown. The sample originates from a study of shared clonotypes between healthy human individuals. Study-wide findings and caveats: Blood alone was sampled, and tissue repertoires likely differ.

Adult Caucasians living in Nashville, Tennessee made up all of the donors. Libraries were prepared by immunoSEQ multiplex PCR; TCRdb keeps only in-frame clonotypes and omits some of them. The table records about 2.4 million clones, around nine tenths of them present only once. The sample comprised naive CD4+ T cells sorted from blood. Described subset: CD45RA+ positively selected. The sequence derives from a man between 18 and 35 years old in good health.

The CDR3 DNA reads as TGTGCCATCAGCCCTACTAGGGGCCAAGAGACCCAGTACTTC. This translates into CAISPTRGQETQYF. V is TRBV10-3 and J is TRBJ2-5; perhaps D is TRBD1 or TRBD2 (5 bases each). Trimming shortened V by 6 bases and J by 1 base, and 12 bases separated the two germline ends. This CDR3 spans 14 amino acids. Germline assignment: CDR1 ENHRY and CDR2 SYGVKD.